This paragraph reports one TCR beta chain. Sequencing was performed with immunoSEQ multiplex PCR; in TCRdb, only in-frame clones are kept and a portion is missing. The table has roughly 500,000 clones, 78% seen once. This specimen comes from a study of shared T cell receptors in the human thymus. These data also formed part of another study, on human thymus T cells. From that second work: Infants, healthy and Finnish, who were having corrective surgery for congenital heart defects served as donors. Corrective cardiac surgery supplied the resected thymus tissue. In unrelated individuals, thymic repertoires overlapped highly, according to related research.

This TCR was recovered from a boy less than two years old with a congenital heart defect. Material: thymocytes.

The CDR3 DNA is TGCGCCAGCAGGAGAGAGGCGGGACTAGCGGGAGAAGAGACCCAGTACTTC. Residues: CASRREAGLAGEETQYF. The chain employs TRBV5-1 and TRBJ2-5; 14 nucleotides match TRBD2. This CDR3 comprises 17 residues. Trimming took 5 bases from V and 3 from J; bases not matched to a gene: 9. Germline loops: CDR1 SGHRS, CDR2 YFSETQ.